The text below deals with one T cell receptor (beta chain). Other DNA sequences within the sample encode an identical CDR3. The data derive from a study of T cells after posttransplantation cyclophosphamide. The germline CDR1 and CDR2 sequences are SGDLS and YYNGEE. This CDR3 comprises 15 residues. Between the trimmed V and J ends, which lost 5 bases and 2 bases, there was a span of 17 bases. Here immunoSEQ multiplex PCR was the method, and the copy in TCRdb shows in-frame clones only, minus some. The data contain about 3,700 clones, 60% to 80% of them singletons. This TCR was sampled from a man under 40 in good health and a related stem cell transplant donor. The sequencing input was memory CD8+ T cells sorted from blood. The chain has TRBV9 and TRBJ2-7, with a tentative D call TRBD1 (5 bases). The CDR3 sequence is CASSIRQKTAYEQYF. The DNA for the CDR3 is TGTGCCAGCAGTATCAGACAGAAGACGGCCTACGAGCAGTACTTC.